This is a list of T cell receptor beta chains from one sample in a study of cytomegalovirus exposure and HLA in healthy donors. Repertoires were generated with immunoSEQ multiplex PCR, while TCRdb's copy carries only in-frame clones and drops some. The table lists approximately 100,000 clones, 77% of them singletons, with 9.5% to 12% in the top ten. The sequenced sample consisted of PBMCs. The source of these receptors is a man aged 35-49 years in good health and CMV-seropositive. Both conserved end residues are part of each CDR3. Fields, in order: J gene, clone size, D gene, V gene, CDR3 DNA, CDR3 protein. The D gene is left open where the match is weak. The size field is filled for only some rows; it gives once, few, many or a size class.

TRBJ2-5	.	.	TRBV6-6	TGTGCCAGCAGTTACTCGAGGTTGGAGACCCAGTACTTC	CASSYSRLETQYF
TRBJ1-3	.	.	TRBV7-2	TGTGCCAGCAGCTTAGGCAGGGGCGCTCTCTCTGGAAACACCATATATTTT	CASSLGRGALSGNTIYF
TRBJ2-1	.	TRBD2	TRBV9	TGTGCCAGCAGCGTAGTGGGACTAGTTGGGAATGAGCAGTTCTTC	CASSVVGLVGNEQFF
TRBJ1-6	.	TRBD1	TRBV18	TGTGCCAGCTCACCACTTGGGACAGGGGAACAAAGTTCACCCCTCCACTTT	CASSPLGTGEQSSPLHF
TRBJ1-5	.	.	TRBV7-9	TGTGCCAGCAGCCTCCGGGGGGGGCCAAATCAGCCCCAGCATTTT	CASSLRGGPNQPQHF
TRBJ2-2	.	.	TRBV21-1	TGTGCCAGCAGCAAGGGACTAGCGCACCTAAACACCGGGGAGCTGTTTTTT	CASSKGLAHLNTGELFF
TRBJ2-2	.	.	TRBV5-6	TGTGCCAGCAGCCTACCAAACAGGGAAAGGGAGCTGTTTTTT	CASSLPNRERELFF
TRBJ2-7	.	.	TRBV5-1	TGCGCCAGCAGCTTACCCACTAGCTCCTACGAGCAGTACTTC	CASSLPTSSYEQYF
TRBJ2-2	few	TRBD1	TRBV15	TGTGCCACCAGAGGGGGGACAGGGGAGGTCGGGGAGCTGTTTTTT	CATRGGTGEVGELFF
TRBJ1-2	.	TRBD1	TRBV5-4	TGTGCCAGCAGTCCCGCGACAGGGGCCAGGTGGACGGTTAACTATGGCTACACCTTC	CASSPATGARWTVNYGYTF
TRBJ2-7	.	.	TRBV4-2	TGTGCCACCGCGGCCAAGGGAGCACCCTACGAGCAGTACTTC	CATAAKGAPYEQYF
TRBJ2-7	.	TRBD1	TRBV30	TGTGCCTGGAGGGACAGGGGCTCCTACGAGCAGTACTTC	CAWRDRGSYEQYF
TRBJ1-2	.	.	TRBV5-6	TGTGCCAGCAGCTTCGTTTCGGTCTATGGCTACACCTTC	CASSFVSVYGYTF
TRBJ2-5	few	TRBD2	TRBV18	TGTGCCAGCTCACAGGGGACTAGCGGGGGCCTCTCACAAGAGACCCAGTACTTC	CASSQGTSGGLSQETQYF
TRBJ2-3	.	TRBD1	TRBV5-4	TGTGCCAGCAGGACAGGGGAATACACAGATACGCAGTATTTT	CASRTGEYTDTQYF
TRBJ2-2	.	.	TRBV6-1	TGTGCCAGCAGTGGTTACGGGGCCGGGGAGCTGTTTTTT	CASSGYGAGELFF
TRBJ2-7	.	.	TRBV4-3	TGCGCCAGCAGCCAAAAGGGGCCCGGTCACGGTCGGGTCGAGCAGTACTTC	CASSQKGPGHGRVEQYF
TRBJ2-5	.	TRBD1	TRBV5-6	TGTGCCAGCAGCTTGGACAGGGGACAAGAGACCCAGTACTTC	CASSLDRGQETQYF
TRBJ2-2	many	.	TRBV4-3	TGCGCCAGCAAAAGAGGCGGGGTGGTCGACACCGGGGAGCTGTTTTTT	CASKRGGVVDTGELFF
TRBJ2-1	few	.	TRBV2	TGTGCCAGCAGTAGATCAACAGGGATGGGCAATGAGCAGTTCTTC	CASSRSTGMGNEQFF
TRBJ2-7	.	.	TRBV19	TGTGCCAGTAGTATACAGGGAAGTATCCACGAGCAGTACTTC	CASSIQGSIHEQYF
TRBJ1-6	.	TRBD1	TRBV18	TGTGCCAGCTCGAGGGACAGGGAGAATTCACCCCTCCACTTT	CASSRDRENSPLHF
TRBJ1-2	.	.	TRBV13	TGTGCCAGCAGCTTCCGGGGTGCAGAGGCTAACTATGGCTACACCTTC	CASSFRGAEANYGYTF
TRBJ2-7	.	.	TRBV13	TGTGCCAGCAGCTTAAATCGTTTCCAGGGTTCCTACGAGCAGTACTTC	CASSLNRFQGSYEQYF
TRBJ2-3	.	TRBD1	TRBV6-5	TGTGCCAGCAGTAAACAGGGGAGCACAGATACGCAGTATTTT	CASSKQGSTDTQYF
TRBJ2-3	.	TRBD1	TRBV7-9	TGTGCCAGCAGCTTAGGACAGGGGATAGATACGCAGTATTTT	CASSLGQGIDTQYF
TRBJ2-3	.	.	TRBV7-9	TGTGCCAGCAGCCAACAGGTCACAGATACGCAGTATTTT	CASSQQVTDTQYF
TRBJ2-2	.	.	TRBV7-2	TGTGCCAGCAGCTTAGCGCCCGGGGCCGGGGAGCTGTTTTTT	CASSLAPGAGELFF
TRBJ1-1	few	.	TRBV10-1	TGCGCCAGCAGTTTCGGTGGAGGGCAGACTAACACTGAAGCTTTCTTT	CASSFGGGQTNTEAFF